The 15 T cell receptor beta chains reported below all come from one sample, sequenced in a study of T cell repertoires in cytomegalovirus infection. These receptors' targets are unknown. TCRdb re-derived calls from the reads in MiXCR, one entry per CDR3 protein. The sample has some 54,000 distinct CDR3 sequences, around a fifth seen once. This specimen consisted of CD8+ T cells from cultured PBMCs, obtained from culture after CMV antigen stimulation. Receptors were obtained from a human donor in good health (CMV status not recorded). Some clones in this sample may be carry-over from other donors' samples.

There are a few counts of this clonotype. The chain carries TRBV14 and TRBJ1-2; D is ambiguous. Germline CDR1 reads SGHDN; CDR2 reads FVKESK. The CDR3 covers 12 residues. V lost 2 bases, J lost 8 bases, and 9 bases lay in between. The CDR3 coding sequence is TGTGCCAGCAGCCAAAATACGAGGGGCTACACCTTC. It encodes CASSQNTRGYTF.

The J gene is TRBJ2-3, the V gene TRBV11-2; TRBD1 aligns across 8 bases. Germline V gives CDR1 SGHAT, CDR2 FQNNGV. V gave up 1 base and J gave up 2 bases; unmatched junction bases: 5. The CDR3 loop spans 16 amino acids. In DNA, the CDR3 is TGTGCCAGCAGCTTAGGCAGGCAGGGGGCCACAGATACGCAGTATTTT. It specifies CASSLGRQGATDTQYF.

This clonotype was detected a few times. The J gene is TRBJ2-7, the V gene TRBV28; D is perhaps TRBD1 or TRBD2 (5 bases each). V was pared by 0 bases and J by 0 bases, with 12 bases between. The CDR3 has 16 residues. The germline CDR1 and CDR2 sequences are MDHEN and SYDVKM. CDR3 region: CASSLWTALGSYEQYF. CDR3 nucleotide sequence: TGTGCCAGCAGTTTATGGACAGCACTAGGCTCCTACGAGCAGTACTTC.

To note about this clonotype: Possible read error: a much larger clone is one base away. The chain employs TRBV5-1 and TRBJ1-1, with no clear D. Trimming shortened V by 4 bases and J by 3 bases, and 13 bases separated the two germline ends. CDR3 length: 14 residues. The germline gives CDR1 SGHRS, CDR2 YFSETQ. The CDR3 spells CASSPRRGYTEAFF. The CDR3, as DNA: TGCGCCAGCAGCCCTAGGCGAGGGTACACTGAAGCTTTCTTT.

Only a few counts were recorded for this clonotype. V usage is TRBV6-2 or TRBV6-3 and J usage is TRBJ2-7; maybe TRBD1 (6 bases). Germline V gene data show CDR1 as MNHEY and CDR2 as SVGEGT. The CDR3 spans 18 residues. Trimming took off 4 bases at V and 2 bases at J, with 24 bases between the two ends. CDR3 sequence: CASSSRGGLAQLPYEQYF. CDR3 DNA: TGTGCCAGCAGTTCCAGGGGTGGTCTCGCTCAACTGCCCTACGAGCAGTACTTC.

CDR3 residues: CSARDRGSLIQPQHF. CDR3 DNA sequence: TGCAGTGCTAGGGACAGGGGGTCTTTAATTCAGCCCCAGCATTTT. The gene calls are TRBV20-1 and TRBJ1-5, with 10 bases lining up with TRBD1. The V gene's germline CDR1 is DFQATT and CDR2 SNEGSKA (reference sequence). This CDR3 comprises 15 residues. Losses at the gene ends were 3 bases for V and 6 bases for J; bases not matched to a gene: 8.

This clonotype was picked up a small number of times. The gene calls are TRBV7-8 and TRBJ1-6, with D perhaps matching TRBD1 (6 bases). From germline, CDR1 is SGHVS and CDR2 FQNEAQ. The length of the CDR3 is 16 residues. V gave up 5 bases and J gave up 0 bases, with 11 bases separating them. CDR3 coding DNA: TGTGCCAGCAGCCTAAGGGGGGACTCCTATAATTCACCCCTCCACTTT. Its protein is CASSLRGDSYNSPLHF.

The genes are TRBV12-3 or TRBV12-4 and TRBJ2-2, with TRBD1 matching 8 bases. This CDR3 has 18 residues. J gave up 5 bases and V 2 bases, and 13 bases lay outside the gene matches. CDR3 sequence reads: CASSLRARGLRWTGELFF. The CDR3 nucleotides are TGTGCCAGCAGTTTAAGGGCCAGGGGGCTACGATGGACCGGGGAGCTGTTTTTT.

The gene calls are TRBV7-9 and TRBJ2-7; D remains unclear. This CDR3 comprises 13 residues. CDR1 and CDR2 (germline): SEHNR, FQNEAQ (reference sequence). With 6 bases removed from V and 0 bases from J, the gap between germline ends came to 9 bases. CDR3 residues: CASRPKSSYEQYF. The CDR3 nucleotides read TGTGCCAGCAGACCAAAGTCCTCCTACGAGCAGTACTTC.

This clonotype was counted a few times. J is TRBJ2-7 and V is TRBV28; D may match TRBD1 or TRBD2 (6 bases each). Trimming removed 3 bases from V and 7 bases from J, with 16 bases in between. This CDR3 has 14 residues. CDR1 and CDR2 from the germline V gene are MDHEN and SYDVKM. CDR3 bases: TGTGCCAGCAGTTTTAATCCGGGGGCGGCGGAGCAGTACTTC. Amino acids: CASSFNPGAAEQYF.

This clonotype showed up just a few times. The rearrangement joins TRBV7-8 to TRBJ2-3; possibly TRBD1 or TRBD2 for D (5 bases each). The CDR3 spans 15 residues. V was pared by 5 bases and J by 2 bases, with 14 bases between. Germline V gene data show CDR1 as SGHVS and CDR2 as FQNEAQ. CDR3 sequence reads: CASSGVVGTTDTQYF. The CDR3, as DNA: TGTGCCAGCAGCGGAGTGGTAGGGACCACAGATACGCAGTATTTT.

This clonotype was counted between two and nine times. Written as DNA, the CDR3 is TGCAGCGTTGGTAGGAACTCTGGGGCCAACGTCCTGACTTTC. Translated, it gives CSVGRNSGANVLTF. The chain has TRBV29-1 and TRBJ2-6; D not certain. V was cut by 4 bases and J by 0 bases, with 7 bases left in between. This CDR3 has 14 residues. Germline V CDR1 and CDR2: SQVTM, ANQGSEA.

This clonotype was seen a few times. The chain links TRBV7-2 to TRBJ2-1; 7 bases agree with TRBD1. The CDR3 covers 16 residues. Germline V CDR1 and CDR2: SGHTA, FQGNSA. V was pared by 5 bases and J by 0 bases, with 7 bases of the junction left unmatched. The CDR3 is CASSRGQDSSYNEQFF. The DNA for the CDR3 is TGTGCCAGCAGCCGAGGACAGGATAGCTCCTACAATGAGCAGTTCTTC.

The chain recombines TRBV7-9 with TRBJ2-6; maybe TRBD1 (6 bases). This CDR3 comprises 19 residues. Germline V gene lookup returns CDR1 SEHNR and CDR2 FQNEAQ (reference sequence). V shed 0 bases and J shed 0 bases, with 15 bases lying between them. For the CDR3, the DNA is TGTGCCAGCAGCTTAGCGTCATGGACAGTCCCCTCTGGGGCCAACGTCCTGACTTTC. Translation: CASSLASWTVPSGANVLTF.

This clonotype was detected a few times. The chain recombines TRBV12-3 or TRBV12-4 with TRBJ2-7; 8 nucleotides agree with TRBD1. The CDR3 runs 14 residues. V was pared by 2 bases and J by 6 bases, with 6 bases of the junction left unmatched. The chain's CDR3 is CASSLSDRGGEQYF. The DNA for the CDR3 is TGTGCCAGCAGTTTAAGTGACAGGGGAGGCGAGCAGTACTTC.